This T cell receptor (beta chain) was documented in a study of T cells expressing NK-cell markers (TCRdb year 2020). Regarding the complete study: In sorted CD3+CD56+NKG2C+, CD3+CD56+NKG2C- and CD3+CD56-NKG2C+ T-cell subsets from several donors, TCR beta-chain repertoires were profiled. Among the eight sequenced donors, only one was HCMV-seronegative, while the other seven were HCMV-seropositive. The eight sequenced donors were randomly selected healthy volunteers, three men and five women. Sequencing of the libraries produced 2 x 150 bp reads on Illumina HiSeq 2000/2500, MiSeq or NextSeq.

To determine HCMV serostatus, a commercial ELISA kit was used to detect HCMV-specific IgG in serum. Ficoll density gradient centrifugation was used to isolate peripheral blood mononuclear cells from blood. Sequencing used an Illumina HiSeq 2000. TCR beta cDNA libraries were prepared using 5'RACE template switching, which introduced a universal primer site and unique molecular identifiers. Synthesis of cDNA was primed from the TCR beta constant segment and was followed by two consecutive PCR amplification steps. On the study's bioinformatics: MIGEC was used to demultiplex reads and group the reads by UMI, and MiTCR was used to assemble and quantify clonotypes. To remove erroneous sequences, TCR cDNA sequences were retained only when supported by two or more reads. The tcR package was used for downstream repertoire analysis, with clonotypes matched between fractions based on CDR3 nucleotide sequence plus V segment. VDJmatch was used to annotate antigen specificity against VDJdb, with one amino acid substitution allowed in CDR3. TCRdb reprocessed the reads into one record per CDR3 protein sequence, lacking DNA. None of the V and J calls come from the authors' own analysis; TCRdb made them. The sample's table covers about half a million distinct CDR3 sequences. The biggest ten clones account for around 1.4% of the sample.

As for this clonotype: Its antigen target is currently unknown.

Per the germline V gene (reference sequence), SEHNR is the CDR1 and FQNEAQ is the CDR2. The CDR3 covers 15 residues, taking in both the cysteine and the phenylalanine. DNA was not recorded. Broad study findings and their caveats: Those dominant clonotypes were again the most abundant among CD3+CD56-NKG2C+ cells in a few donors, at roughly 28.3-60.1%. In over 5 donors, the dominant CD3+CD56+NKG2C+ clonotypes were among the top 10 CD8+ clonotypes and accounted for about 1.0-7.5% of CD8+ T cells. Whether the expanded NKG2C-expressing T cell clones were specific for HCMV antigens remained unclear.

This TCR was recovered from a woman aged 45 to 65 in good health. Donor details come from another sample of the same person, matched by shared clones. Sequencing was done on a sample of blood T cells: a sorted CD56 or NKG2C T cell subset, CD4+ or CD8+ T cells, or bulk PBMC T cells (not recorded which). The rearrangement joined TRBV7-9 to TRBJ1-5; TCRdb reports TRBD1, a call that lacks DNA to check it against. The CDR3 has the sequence CASSPGRGGNQPQHF. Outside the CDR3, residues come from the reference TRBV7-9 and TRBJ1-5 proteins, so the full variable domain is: DTGVSQNPRHKITKRGQNVTFRCDPISEHNRLYWYRQTLGQGPEFLTYFQNEAQLEKSRLLSDRFSAERPKGSFSTLEIQRTEQGDSAMYLCASSPGRGGNQPQHFGDGTRLSIL.